This T cell receptor beta chain was documented in a study of blood T cell repertoires in COVID-19. On the study more broadly: Sites across the United States, Italy and Spain contributed samples from acute and convalescent COVID-19. T cells, B-cell-depleted T cells, or PBMCs provided the cDNA or gDNA that served as material.

Source study methods: From reference gene primer amplification, estimates of nucleated cell counts were derived. Produced via immunoSEQ multiplex PCR; TCRdb's table is partial and in-frame only. D and trimming come from the DNA, and the V and J calls and clone size come from that table. Of 250,000 to 350,000 clones in the sample, 70% to 90% were seen once. The CDR3 totals 14 residues. CDR1 is MNHNY, CDR2 SVGAGI, per germline (reference sequence). Losses at the gene ends were 0 bases for V and 5 bases for J; bases not matched to a gene: 3. Material: peripheral blood. This clonotype was sampled from a woman between 25 and 40 years old with active or convalescent COVID-19. The chain employs TRBV6-6 and TRBJ2-5; the match to TRBD2 covers 7 bases. CDR3 DNA sequence: TGTGCCAGCAGTTACTCAGAACTAGCGGAGACCCAGTACTTC. Translated, it gives CASSYSELAETQYF.